What follows are 8 T cell receptor beta chains derived from one specimen sequenced in a study of T cells after yellow fever vaccination. TCRdb fed the 5' RACE reads into MiXCR, producing one record per CDR3 protein. The profile shows about 500,000 distinct CDR3 sequences, about 17% of them singletons. The source was PBMCs, collected less than 6 days after the first yellow fever vaccination. These receptors originate from a man between 18 and 35 years old who received the YFV17D yellow fever vaccine.

This clonotype turned up a few times. The genes are TRBV6-2 or TRBV6-3 and TRBJ1-1; no firm D call. In germline, CDR1 is MNHEY, CDR2 SVGEGT. Trimming left V 2 bases short and J 4 bases short, with 5 bases between. The CDR3 length is 12 residues. The DNA for the CDR3 is TGTGCCAGCAGTTACGAGGGCACTGAAGCTTTCTTT. This codes for CASSYEGTEAFF.

This clonotype was seen more than once but under ten times. The chain uses TRBV5-1 and TRBJ2-5; 9 bases align to TRBD2. Looked up from germline, CDR1 is SGHRS and CDR2 is YFSETQ. CDR3 length: 14 residues. V was pared by 5 bases and J by 5 bases, with 7 bases of the junction left unmatched. The CDR3 sequence is CASSNPSGEETQYF. CDR3 in DNA: TGCGCCAGCAGTAACCCTAGCGGGGAGGAGACCCAGTACTTC.

This clonotype was counted a few times. The V call is TRBV7-8, the J call TRBJ1-6; the D is unclear. This CDR3 is built from 12 residues. The germline CDR1 and CDR2 sequences are SGHVS and FQNEAQ. V lost 2 bases and J lost 10, with 6 bases in between. CDR3 residues: CASSLQESPLHF. The CDR3 DNA is TGTGCCAGCAGCTTACAGGAGTCACCCCTCCACTTT.

This clonotype turned up a few times. The chain links TRBV20-1 to TRBJ2-3, with D unclear. Looked up from germline, CDR1 is DFQATT and CDR2 is SNEGSKA (reference sequence). CDR3 length equals 14 residues. The germline V and J ends were trimmed by 5 bases and 8 bases, with 20 bases remaining between them. CDR3 bases: TGCAGTGCTCCTCAGATATCCTCACTGGGTACGCAGTATTTT. This gives the protein CSAPQISSLGTQYF.

The V and J genes are TRBV7-6 and TRBJ2-5; D not resolved. The length of the CDR3 is 15 residues. Trimming shortened V by 5 bases and J by 0 bases, and 13 bases separated the two germline ends. Per the germline V gene, CDR1 is SGHVS and CDR2 is FNYEAQ. CDR3 amino acids: CASSRRLMDQETQYF. The CDR3 coding sequence is TGTGCCAGCAGCCGCAGACTCATGGACCAAGAGACCCAGTACTTC.

The V call is TRBV6-1, the J call TRBJ2-5; the D is unclear. V dropped 5 bases and J dropped 0 bases, with 13 bases sitting between them. The CDR3 loop spans 15 amino acids. Looked up from germline, CDR1 is MNHNS and CDR2 is SASEGT. CDR3 amino acids: CASSPNMGYQETQYF. The CDR3 DNA follows: TGTGCCAGCAGTCCGAATATGGGGTACCAAGAGACCCAGTACTTC.

This chain links TRBV6-2 or TRBV6-3 with TRBJ2-3, with 11 nucleotides matching TRBD2. The V and J ends lost 6 bases and 0 bases, in that order; junction bases with no gene match: 8. The CDR3 spans 17 residues. CDR1 and CDR2 (germline): MNHEY, SVGEGT. CDR3 amino acids: CASSLLGLAESTDTQYF. CDR3 DNA: TGTGCCAGCAGCCTATTGGGACTAGCGGAAAGCACAGATACGCAGTATTTT.

The chain has TRBV7-9 and TRBJ2-5, with D possibly being TRBD2 (6 bases). With 6 bases removed from V and 5 bases from J, the gap between germline ends came to 13 bases. The CDR3 sequence is 13 residues long. Looked up from germline, CDR1 is SEHNR and CDR2 is FQNEAQ (reference sequence). The CDR3 loop is CASRGLLGETQYF. For the CDR3, the DNA is TGTGCCAGCAGGGGACTCTTGGGGGAGACCCAGTACTTC.